This TCR beta chain was profiled in a study of response to subunit inactivated influenza vaccine. This clonotype occurred a few times. TCRdb processed the RT-PCR reads anew with MiXCR; each CDR3 protein has one entry. The data show 500,000 to 600,000 distinct CDR3 sequences, over 10% seen once. V was shortened by 5 bases and J by 5 bases, with 8 bases between the two germline ends. This CDR3 spans 12 amino acids. This specimen consisted of PBMCs from blood, obtained roughly 47 days after vaccination. The sequence derives from a man aged 50 to 60 who received an inactivated influenza vaccine. The V and J genes are TRBV12-3 or TRBV12-4 and TRBJ2-3; TRBD1 might be the D (6 bases). The CDR3, as DNA: TGTGCCAGCAGTGGGGGCCGAGATACGCAGTATTTT. Its protein is CASSGGRDTQYF.